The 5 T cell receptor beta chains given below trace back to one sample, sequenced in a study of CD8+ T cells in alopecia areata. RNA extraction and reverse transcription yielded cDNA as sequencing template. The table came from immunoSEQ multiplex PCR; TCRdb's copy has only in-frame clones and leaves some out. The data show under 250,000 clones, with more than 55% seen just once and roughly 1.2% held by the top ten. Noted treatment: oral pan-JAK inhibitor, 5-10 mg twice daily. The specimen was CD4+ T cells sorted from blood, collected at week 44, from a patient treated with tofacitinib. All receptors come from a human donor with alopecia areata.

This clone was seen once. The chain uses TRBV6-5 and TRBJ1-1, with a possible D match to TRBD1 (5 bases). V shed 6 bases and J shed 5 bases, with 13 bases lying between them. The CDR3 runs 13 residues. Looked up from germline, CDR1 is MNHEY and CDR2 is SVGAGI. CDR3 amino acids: CASSRDGGTEAFF. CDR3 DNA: TGTGCCAGCAGCAGGGACGGCGGGACTGAAGCTTTCTTT.

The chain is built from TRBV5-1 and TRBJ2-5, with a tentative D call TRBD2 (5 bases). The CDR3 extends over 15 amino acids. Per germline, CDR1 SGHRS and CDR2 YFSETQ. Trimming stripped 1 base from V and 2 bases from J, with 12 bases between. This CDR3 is CASSLSGTGQETQYF. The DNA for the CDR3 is TGCGCCAGCAGCTTGAGCGGTACGGGGCAAGAGACCCAGTACTTC.

The CDR3 sequence is CASSPGTEYNEQFF. The CDR3 DNA is TGTGCCAGCAGCCCAGGGACAGAATACAATGAGCAGTTCTTC. V usage is TRBV7-3 and J usage is TRBJ2-1, with TRBD1 identical over 7 bases. Germline V gene lookup returns CDR1 SGHTA and CDR2 FQGTGA. V was pared by 5 bases and J by 4 bases, with 5 bases of the junction left unmatched. This CDR3 spans 14 amino acids.

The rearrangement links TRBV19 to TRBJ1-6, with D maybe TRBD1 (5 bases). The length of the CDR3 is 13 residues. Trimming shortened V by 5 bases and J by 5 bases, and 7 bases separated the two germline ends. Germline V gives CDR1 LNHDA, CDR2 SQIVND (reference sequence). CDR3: CASSGGNNSPLHF. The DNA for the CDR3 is TGTGCCAGTAGTGGGGGTAATAATTCACCCCTCCACTTT.

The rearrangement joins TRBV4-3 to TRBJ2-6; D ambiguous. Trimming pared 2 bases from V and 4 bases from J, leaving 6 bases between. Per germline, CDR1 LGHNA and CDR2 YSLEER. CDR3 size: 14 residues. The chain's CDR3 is CASSQSPGANVLTF. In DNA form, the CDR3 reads TGCGCCAGCAGCCAATCCCCCGGGGCCAACGTCCTGACTTTC.